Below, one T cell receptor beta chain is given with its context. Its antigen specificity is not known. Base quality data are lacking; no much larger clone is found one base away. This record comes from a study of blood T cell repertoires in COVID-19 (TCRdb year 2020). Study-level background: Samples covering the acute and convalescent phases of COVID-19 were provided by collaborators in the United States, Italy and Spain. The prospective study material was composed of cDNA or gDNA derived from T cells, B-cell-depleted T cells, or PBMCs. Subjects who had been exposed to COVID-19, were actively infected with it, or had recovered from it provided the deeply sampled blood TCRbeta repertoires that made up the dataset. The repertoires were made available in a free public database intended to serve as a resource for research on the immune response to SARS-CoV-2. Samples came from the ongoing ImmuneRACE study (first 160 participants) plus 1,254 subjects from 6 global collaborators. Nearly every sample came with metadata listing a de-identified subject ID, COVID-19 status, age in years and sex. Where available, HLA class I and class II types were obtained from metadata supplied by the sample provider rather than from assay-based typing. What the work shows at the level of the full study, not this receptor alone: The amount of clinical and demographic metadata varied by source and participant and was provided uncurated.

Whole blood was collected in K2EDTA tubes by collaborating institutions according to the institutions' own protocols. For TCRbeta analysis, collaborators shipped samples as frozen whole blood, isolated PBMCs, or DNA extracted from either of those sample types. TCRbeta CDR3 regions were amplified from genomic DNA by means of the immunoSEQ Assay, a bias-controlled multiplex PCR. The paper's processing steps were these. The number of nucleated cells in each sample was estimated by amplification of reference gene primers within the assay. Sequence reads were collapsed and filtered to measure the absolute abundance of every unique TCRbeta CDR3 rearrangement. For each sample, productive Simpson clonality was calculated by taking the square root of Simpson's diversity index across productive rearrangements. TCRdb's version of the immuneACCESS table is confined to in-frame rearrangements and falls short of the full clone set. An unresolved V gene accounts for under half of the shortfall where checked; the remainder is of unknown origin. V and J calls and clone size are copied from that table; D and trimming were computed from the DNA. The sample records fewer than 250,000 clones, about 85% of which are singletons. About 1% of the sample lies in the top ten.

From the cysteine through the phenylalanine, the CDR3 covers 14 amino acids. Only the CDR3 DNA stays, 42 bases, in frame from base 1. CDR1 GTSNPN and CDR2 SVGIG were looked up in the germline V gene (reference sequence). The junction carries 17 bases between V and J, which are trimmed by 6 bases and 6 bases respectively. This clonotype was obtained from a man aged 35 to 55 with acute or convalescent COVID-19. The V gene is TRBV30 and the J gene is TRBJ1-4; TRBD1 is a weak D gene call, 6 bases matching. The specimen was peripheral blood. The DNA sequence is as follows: TGTGCCTGCCCCCTGCAGGGGATAGATGAAAAACTGTTTTTT. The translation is CACPLQGIDEKLFF. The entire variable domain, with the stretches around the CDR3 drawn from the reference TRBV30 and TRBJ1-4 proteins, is SQTIHQWPATLVQPVGSPLSLECTVEGTSNPNLYWYRQAAGRGLQLLFYSVGIGQISSEVPQNLSASRPQDRQFILSSKKLLLSDSGFYLCACPLQGIDEKLFFGSGTQLSVL.